Each of the 30 T cell receptor beta chains below was sequenced from the same sample in a study of cytotoxic CD8 clonotypes in ibrutinib-treated CLL. TCRdb keeps only in-frame clones here, not all; method: immunoSEQ multiplex PCR. The sample includes 200,000 to 250,000 clones, about four fifths seen only once; the top ten take roughly 10%. This specimen consisted of PBMCs, obtained after 12 months of ibrutinib treatment. These receptors all stem from a human donor with chronic lymphocytic leukemia.

The chain has TRBV5-4 and TRBJ1-2; 7 nucleotides agree with TRBD1. J lost 4 bases, V lost 4 bases, and 1 base had no gene match. The germline V gene has CDR1 SGHNT and CDR2 YYREEE (reference sequence). This CDR3 comprises 12 residues. The CDR3, as DNA: TGTGCCAGCAGCGGGGACAGCTATGGCTACACCTTC. Its protein product is CASSGDSYGYTF.

The chain employs TRBV4-1 and TRBJ1-2, with 12 nucleotides matching TRBD1. Germline V gene data show CDR1 as MGHRA and CDR2 as YSYEKL. The trim removed 1 base at V and 4 bases at J, leaving 4 bases unmatched. This CDR3 spans 16 amino acids. The CDR3 region has the DNA TGCGCCAGCAGCCAAGTAGGGACAGGGGGCGTCTATGGCTACACCTTC. It specifies CASSQVGTGGVYGYTF.

This clone appeared a single time. The V and J genes are TRBV5-4 and TRBJ2-5; TRBD2 is a possible D gene (5 bases). CDR1 SGHNT and CDR2 YYREEE come from the germline V gene (reference sequence). The CDR3 runs 15 residues. Trimming removed 1 base from V and 2 bases from J, with 12 bases in between. This chain's CDR3 is CASSLSTMGQETQYF. The CDR3 bases are TGTGCCAGCAGCTTGTCGACTATGGGGCAAGAGACCCAGTACTTC.

The chain carries TRBV9 and TRBJ1-4; D remains unclear. Trimming cost V 0 bases and J 0 bases, with 9 bases left between them. Germline loops: CDR1 SGDLS, CDR2 YYNGEE. The CDR3 extends over 16 amino acids. CDR3 nucleotide sequence: TGTGCCAGCAGCGTAGAGGACGGAGCAACTAATGAAAAACTGTTTTTT. Its translation is CASSVEDGATNEKLFF.

The sample holds a few counts of this clone. CDR3 nucleotides: TGCGCCAGCAGCGCCGACCTACAATACAGGGTCGGCTATGGCTACACCTTC. It is translated as CASSADLQYRVGYGYTF. The J gene is TRBJ1-2, the V gene TRBV5-1; a weak D match, TRBD1 (6 bases). The germline CDR1 and CDR2 sequences are SGHRS and YFSETQ. This CDR3 spans 17 amino acids. Between the trimmed V and J ends, which lost 4 bases and 4 bases, there was a span of 23 bases.

The V gene is TRBV5-1, the J gene TRBJ2-3; 9 bases agree with TRBD1. This CDR3 has 14 amino acids. Germline loops: CDR1 SGHRS, CDR2 YFSETQ. Trimming removed 4 bases from V and 2 bases from J; junction bases left unmatched: 2. The CDR3 loop is CASSRTGDTDTQYF. Written as DNA, the CDR3 is TGCGCCAGCAGCCGGACAGGGGACACAGATACGCAGTATTTT.

The CDR3 bases are TGTGCCAGCAGCGATTCTAGCGGGGTGAGCACAGATACGCAGTATTTT. Protein sequence: CASSDSSGVSTDTQYF. The chain joins TRBV6-6 to TRBJ2-3; 9 nucleotides match TRBD2. This CDR3 comprises 16 residues. With 6 bases clipped from V and 0 bases from J, the junction kept 7 bases outside the gene matches. Germline CDR1 is MNHNY and CDR2 is SVGAGI (reference sequence).

The chain joins TRBV7-8 to TRBJ2-3; TRBD1 agrees at 7 bases. CDR1 is SGHVS, CDR2 FQNEAQ, per germline. After removal of 1 base from V and 1 base from J, the junction contained 5 bases not matched to a gene. The CDR3 is 16 amino acids. The CDR3 region has the DNA TGTGCCAGCAGCTTAGGTGGTGGACAGGGCACAGATACGCAGTATTTT. It is translated as CASSLGGGQGTDTQYF.

The chain joins TRBV5-1 to TRBJ2-1, with 8 bases fitting TRBD1. The V segment lost 4 bases and the J segment 2 bases; nucleotides outside the gene matches: 5. CDR1 and CDR2 from the germline V gene are SGHRS and YFSETQ. The CDR3 runs 15 residues. The CDR3, as DNA: TGCGCCAGCAGCGCCGGACAGGGCGCCTACAATGAGCAGTTCTTC. Translation: CASSAGQGAYNEQFF.

The chain joins TRBV7-8 to TRBJ1-2, with D perhaps matching TRBD1 (6 bases). This CDR3 contains 14 residues. With 3 bases removed from V and 5 bases from J, the gap between germline ends came to 13 bases. In germline, CDR1 is SGHVS, CDR2 FQNEAQ. This chain's CDR3 is CASSFPGTPYGYTF. The CDR3 region has the DNA TGTGCCAGCAGCTTCCCCGGGACACCTTATGGCTACACCTTC.

The rearrangement links TRBV7-6 to TRBJ2-2; perhaps TRBD1 as D (6 bases). Trimming left V 5 bases short and J 5 bases short, with 15 bases between. This CDR3 has 15 amino acids. CDR1 is SGHVS and CDR2 is FNYEAQ in the germline V gene. This CDR3 reads CASSPVQGGTGELFF. CDR3 DNA: TGTGCCAGCAGCCCGGTACAGGGTGGTACCGGGGAGCTGTTTTTT.

The chain joins TRBV11-2 to TRBJ2-3; D may be TRBD2 (5 bases). Trimming stripped 1 base from V and 0 bases from J, with 11 bases between. Germline V gene data show CDR1 as SGHAT and CDR2 as FQNNGV. The CDR3 extends over 16 amino acids. CDR3 DNA sequence: TGTGCCAGCAGCTTAGTAGGGCGGACTAGCACAGATACGCAGTATTTT. Its translation: CASSLVGRTSTDTQYF.

V gene TRBV2 combines with J gene TRBJ2-1, with D unresolved. This CDR3 region has 15 residues. The V and J ends lost 3 bases and 0 bases respectively, with 9 bases between them. The germline V gene has CDR1 SNHLY and CDR2 FYNNEI. The CDR3 region is CASSDGLSSYNEQFF. The CDR3 DNA reads as TGTGCCAGCAGTGACGGCCTGAGCTCCTACAATGAGCAGTTCTTC.

The J gene is TRBJ2-7, the V gene TRBV5-6, with D possibly being TRBD1 (6 bases). From germline, CDR1 is SGHDT and CDR2 YYEEEE. The CDR3 runs to 14 residues. Between the trimmed V and J ends, which lost 6 bases and 2 bases, there was a span of 15 bases. The CDR3 nucleotides read TGTGCCAGCACCCTAGGACAGAAAGCCTACGAGCAGTACTTC. This translates into CASTLGQKAYEQYF.

This clone appeared a single time. The V and J genes are TRBV5-1 and TRBJ2-1; no clear D. Germline CDR1 SGHRS, CDR2 YFSETQ. V was shortened by 9 bases and J by 4 bases, with 17 bases between the two germline ends. This CDR3 is built from 14 residues. Here the CDR3 reads CATSTGGPYNEQFF. CDR3 DNA: TGCGCCACCTCAACGGGCGGACCTTACAATGAGCAGTTCTTC.

The DNA for the CDR3 is TGTGCCAGCAGTGAGGTAGGCGCGTTGCGTCAGCCCCAGCATTTT. Protein sequence: CASSEVGALRQPQHF. The V call is TRBV6-1, the J call TRBJ1-5; D uncertain. CDR1 is MNHNS, CDR2 SASEGT, per germline. Trimming took 3 bases from V and 6 from J, leaving 15 bases between them. The CDR3 sequence is 15 residues long.

The CDR3 bases are TGTAAAAGGGTAGGGACAAGCGGTTTTCTGTTTTTT. Residues: CKRVGTSGFLFF. The rearrangement links TRBV19 to TRBJ1-4; a possible D gene is TRBD1 (6 bases). The CDR3 runs to 12 residues. Germline V CDR1 and CDR2: LNHDA, SQIVND (reference sequence).

The V gene is TRBV4-1, the J gene TRBJ2-1, with TRBD2 matching over 11 bases. The germline V gene encodes CDR1 MGHRA and CDR2 YSYEKL. V was clipped by 0 bases and J by 5 bases; unmatched bases: 9. This CDR3 contains 18 residues. The CDR3 nucleotides are TGCGCCAGCAGCCAAGAAGGGGTAGCGGGAGGGCCGAACAATGAGCAGTTCTTC. Amino acid sequence: CASSQEGVAGGPNNEQFF.

The V and J genes are TRBV19 and TRBJ2-7; D is possibly TRBD1 (6 bases). Germline values: CDR1 LNHDA, CDR2 SQIVND (reference sequence). V shed 5 bases and J shed 2 bases, with 16 bases lying between them. The CDR3 has 15 amino acids. CDR3 in DNA: TGTGCCAGTAGTCCAAACAGGGTACGCGCCTACGAGCAGTACTTC. This sequence encodes CASSPNRVRAYEQYF.

The CDR3 DNA sequence: TGTGCCAGCAGGACCGACAGCACTGAAGCTTTCTTT. It encodes CASRTDSTEAFF. The J gene is TRBJ1-1, the V gene TRBV11-2; TRBD1 is a possible D gene (5 bases). The CDR3 covers 12 residues. Per the germline V gene, CDR1 is SGHAT and CDR2 is FQNNGV. Trimming took off 6 bases at V and 4 bases at J, with 9 bases between the two ends.

The chain links TRBV27 to TRBJ2-7, with D perhaps assigned TRBD1 or TRBD2 (5 bases each). The germline CDR1 and CDR2 sequences are MNHEY and SMNVEV (reference sequence). V dropped 3 bases and J dropped 3 bases, with 15 bases sitting between them. The CDR3 runs to 15 residues. The CDR3 is CASSFAQWGSYEQYF. DNA for the CDR3: TGTGCCAGCAGTTTTGCCCAGTGGGGGAGCTACGAGCAGTACTTC.

The chain has TRBV7-6 and TRBJ2-3; D call uncertain. The CDR3 length is 13 residues. With 1 base removed from V and 4 bases from J, the gap between germline ends came to 6 bases. Germline V lookup: CDR1 SGHVS, CDR2 FNYEAQ. The CDR3 region has the DNA TGTGCCAGCAGCTTAGGGGTGGCAGATACGCAGTATTTT. This sequence encodes CASSLGVADTQYF. Using reference TRBV7-6 and TRBJ2-3 for the parts outside the CDR3, the full variable domain is GAGVSQSPRYKVTKRGQDVALRCDPISGHVSLYWYRQALGQGPEFLTYFNYEAQQDKSGLPNDRFSAERPEGSISTLTIQRTEQRDSAMYRCASSLGVADTQYFGPGTRLTVL.

V usage is TRBV6-1 and J usage is TRBJ2-7; 7 nucleotides line up with TRBD2. Germline V lookup: CDR1 MNHNS, CDR2 SASEGT. The CDR3 has 12 amino acids. The V and J ends lost 7 bases and 3 bases, in that order; junction bases with no gene match: 3. CDR3 in amino acids: CASKRGDYEQYF. Written as DNA, the CDR3 is TGTGCCAGCAAACGGGGGGACTACGAGCAGTACTTC.

The chain joins TRBV27 to TRBJ2-3, with no clear D. Between the trimmed V and J ends, which lost 5 bases and 3 bases, there was a span of 6 bases. Looked up from germline, CDR1 is MNHEY and CDR2 is SMNVEV (reference sequence). This CDR3 has 12 amino acids. The CDR3 loop is CASSPPTDTQYF. DNA of the CDR3: TGTGCCAGCAGTCCGCCTACAGATACGCAGTATTTT.

The V and J genes are TRBV25-1 and TRBJ2-5; TRBD1 matches 9 bases. The CDR3 is made up of 17 amino acids. Trimming at V came to 3 bases and at J to 0 bases, leaving 8 bases not matched to a gene. Germline CDR1 is MGHDK and CDR2 is SYGVNS. The CDR3 is CASSESEWDRDQETQYF. DNA of the CDR3: TGTGCCAGCAGTGAGAGTGAATGGGACAGGGACCAAGAGACCCAGTACTTC.

This clone was detected once. The chain carries TRBV7-6 and TRBJ2-7; no clear D gene. Germline V gives CDR1 SGHVS, CDR2 FNYEAQ. The CDR3 has 13 residues. V was shortened by 3 bases and J by 1 base, with 7 bases between the two germline ends. The CDR3 is CASSLDGSYEQYF. For the CDR3, the DNA is TGTGCCAGCAGCTTGGATGGATCCTACGAGCAGTACTTC.

The V call is TRBV25-1, the J call TRBJ1-1; 11 positions agree with TRBD1. The V gene's germline CDR1 is MGHDK and CDR2 SYGVNS. There are 13 residues in the CDR3. V lost 5 bases, J lost 7 bases, and 3 bases stayed unmatched. CDR3 DNA sequence: TGTGCCAGCAGTAGGGACAGGGGGTTTGAAGCTTTCTTT. It encodes CASSRDRGFEAFF.

This chain joins TRBV6-5 and TRBJ2-7, with 7 bases aligning to TRBD2. Unmatched junction bases numbered 8, after V lost 0 bases and J lost 12 bases. Germline CDR1 reads MNHEY; CDR2 reads SVGAGI. This CDR3 has 13 residues. The CDR3 DNA reads TGTGCCAGCAGTTACTCGGAAGGGCGGGAGTCGTACTTC. This encodes CASSYSEGRESYF.

This chain joins TRBV29-1 and TRBJ1-4, with 9 bases fitting TRBD1. The CDR3 has 13 amino acids. Looked up from germline, CDR1 is SQVTM and CDR2 is ANQGSEA. Unmatched junction bases numbered 5, after V lost 7 bases and J lost 5 bases. The CDR3 nucleotides are TGCAGCGCTGGGGGGACAGGGAATGAAAAACTGTTTTTT. As protein: CSAGGTGNEKLFF.

The CDR3 region has the DNA TGTGCCAGCAGTGCAACAGGGGGGGGGTACGAGCAGTACTTC. This codes for CASSATGGGYEQYF. The chain combines TRBV6-6 with TRBJ2-7; D perhaps matches TRBD1 (8 bases). The CDR3 has 14 residues. Trimming stripped 5 bases from V and 4 bases from J, with 15 bases between. Germline CDR1 is MNHNY and CDR2 is SVGAGI (reference sequence).